This T cell receptor beta chain was documented in a study of blood T cell repertoires in COVID-19. Authors' methods: Amplification of reference gene primers provided the estimated nucleated cell counts. The table came from immunoSEQ multiplex PCR; TCRdb's copy has only in-frame clones and leaves some out. From that table come the V and J calls and clone size; the DNA was used to work out D and trimming. The profile shows 250,000 to 300,000 clones, under 90% of them singletons. The cohort comprised adults aged about 18 to 90 years residing in approximately 25 US areas. Self-reported history from a screening survey and questionnaire set each donor's cohort. Two consecutive negative NP/OP PCR tests, clearance, or resolved symptoms defined Cohort 3 recovery. V trimming: 6 bases; J trimming: 3 bases; junction bases outside the gene matches: 4. The CDR3 is 14 amino acids. Germline CDR1 and CDR2: LNHDA and SQIVND (reference sequence).

The chain employs TRBV19 and TRBJ1-1; 10 bases are shared with TRBD1. Sequencing was performed on PBMCs or T cells enriched from blood (not recorded which). This clonotype was sampled from a woman in her sixties who had recovered from COVID-19. The chain's CDR3 is CASSGQGGYTEAFF. The DNA of the CDR3 is TGTGCCAGTAGCGGACAGGGGGGATACACTGAAGCTTTCTTT. Variable domain in full (rest from reference TRBV19 and TRBJ1-1): DGGITQSPKYLFRKEGQNVTLSCEQNLNHDAMYWYRQDPGQGLRLIYYSQIVNDFQKGDIAEGYSVSREKKESFPLTVTSAQKNPTAFYLCASSGQGGYTEAFFGQGTRLTVV.